This TCR beta chain was recorded in a study of T-cell memory formation after mild COVID-19. Whole-study results and caveats: Day 15 to 85 contractors were CD4/CD8 balanced; later expanders leaned CD4+. That cross-reactive memory joined was suggested by some responding clones appearing in pre-infection memory.

Germline V gene sequence: CDR1 MGHRA, CDR2 YSYEKL. The CDR3 is 14 amino acids. With 4 bases clipped from V and 1 base from J, the junction kept 2 bases outside the gene matches. Only a few counts were recorded for this clonotype. The antigen is undetermined. Using its own MiXCR run on the 5' RACE reads, TCRdb lists one record per CDR3 protein. The data hold 160,000 or so distinct CDR3 sequences, with less than 40% observed a single time. The sequenced material came from PBMCs or a T cell subset sorted from them (not recorded which). The V and J genes are TRBV4-1 and TRBJ2-5, with TRBD2 identical over 8 bases. The origin of this receptor is an adult woman who had mild COVID-19 (a few samples of this study predate the infection). Cell type and time point are not known. The CDR3 DNA reads TGCGCCAGCAGCCCCGGGGGGGCCCAAGAGACCCAGTACTTC. It codes for CASSPGGAQETQYF.